The 27 T cell receptor beta chains listed next were all sequenced from one sample in a study of shared clonotypes between healthy human individuals. The repertoire was sequenced with immunoSEQ multiplex PCR; TCRdb's copy has only in-frame clones and lacks some. The sample yields some 2 million clones, roughly 96% seen once. The specimen sequenced was naive CD4+ T cells sorted from blood. Subset denoted: CD45RA+ positively selected. The receptors stem from a man aged 18 to 29 in good health.

CDR3 sequence: CASSLEGLAGVEQYF. Written as DNA, the CDR3 is TGCGCCAGCAGCTTGGAGGGACTAGCGGGAGTCGAGCAGTACTTC. The chain carries TRBV5-1 and TRBJ2-7; 14 bases map to TRBD2. The CDR3 sequence is 15 residues long. Unmatched junction bases numbered 2, after V lost 0 bases and J lost 6 bases. Germline V gene data show CDR1 as SGHRS and CDR2 as YFSETQ.

The CDR3 here is CSVDLRGRYNEQFF. Written as DNA, the CDR3 is TGCAGCGTTGATCTAAGGGGGCGGTACAATGAGCAGTTCTTC. V and J are TRBV29-1 and TRBJ2-1, with TRBD1 identical over 7 bases. V was pared by 3 bases and J by 4 bases, with 6 bases of the junction left unmatched. The CDR3 runs 14 residues. Germline values: CDR1 SQVTM, CDR2 ANQGSEA.

This chain uses TRBV27 with TRBJ2-1; 7 positions match TRBD1. Germline V gives CDR1 MNHEY, CDR2 SMNVEV (reference sequence). The CDR3 has 15 amino acids. V trimming: 6 bases; J trimming: 1 base; junction bases outside the gene matches: 6. The CDR3 bases are TGTGCCAGCAGAGAAGGGGGCTTTTCCTACAATGAGCAGTTCTTC. Translated: CASREGGFSYNEQFF.

The chain has TRBV27 and TRBJ1-2; D uncertain. This CDR3 is 14 amino acids long. Trimming pared 5 bases from V and 4 bases from J, leaving 14 bases between. CDR1 and CDR2 from the germline V gene are MNHEY and SMNVEV (reference sequence). The CDR3 DNA sequence: TGTGCCAGCAGTCTGGGTCCCAGATTCTATGGCTACACCTTC. Translated: CASSLGPRFYGYTF.

The J gene is TRBJ2-7, the V gene TRBV7-3, with 9 bases matching TRBD1. The ends lost 4 bases at V and 0 bases at J; junction bases unmatched: 4. This CDR3 comprises 15 residues. Germline CDR1 SGHTA, CDR2 FQGTGA. The CDR3 region is CASSSGQGRSYEQYF. The CDR3, as DNA: TGTGCCAGCAGCTCCGGACAGGGGCGCTCCTACGAGCAGTACTTC.

The chain couples TRBV2 to TRBJ1-5; D is perhaps TRBD1 (6 bases). The CDR3 is 14 amino acids. Germline loops: CDR1 SNHLY, CDR2 FYNNEI. V lost 6 bases, J lost 4 bases, and 13 bases lay in between. CDR3: CASSRGGGNQPQHF. CDR3 in DNA: TGTGCCAGCAGCCGTGGAGGGGGTAATCAGCCCCAGCATTTT.

This chain joins TRBV6-1 and TRBJ1-2; 7 nucleotides match TRBD1. The germline V gene has CDR1 MNHNS and CDR2 SASEGT. With 8 bases clipped from V and 4 bases from J, the junction kept 7 bases outside the gene matches. The CDR3 is made up of 13 amino acids. The CDR3 protein is CASDQGGIYGYTF. CDR3 DNA: TGTGCCAGCGATCAGGGGGGGATCTATGGCTACACCTTC.

The V and J genes are TRBV11-2 and TRBJ2-5, with 13 bases that match TRBD2. CDR3 length equals 16 residues. Germline CDR1 and CDR2: SGHAT and FQNNGV. Unmatched junction bases numbered 3, after V lost 1 base and J lost 4 bases. The CDR3 sequence is CASSLGTSGSGETQYF. DNA for the CDR3: TGTGCCAGCAGCTTAGGGACTAGCGGGAGTGGAGAGACCCAGTACTTC.

The V and J genes are TRBV5-1 and TRBJ1-1; 8 bases match TRBD1. Germline V gives CDR1 SGHRS, CDR2 YFSETQ. The CDR3 has 14 residues. The V segment lost 4 bases and the J segment 4 bases; nucleotides outside the gene matches: 6. The CDR3 DNA reads TGCGCCAGCAGCCCAGGGGGCGCGGGCACTGAAGCTTTCTTT. As protein: CASSPGGAGTEAFF.

To note about this clone: A much bigger clone sits one base away, suggesting this may be a read error. Different DNA sequences within this sample yield the same CDR3. The gene calls are TRBV10-3 and TRBJ2-7, with 9 bases lining up with TRBD2. The ends lost 6 bases at V and 3 bases at J; junction bases unmatched: 9. The CDR3 runs to 15 residues. Looked up from germline, CDR1 is ENHRY and CDR2 is SYGVKD. The DNA for the CDR3 is TGTGCCATCAGCGACCCTAGCGGGATAGTCTACGAGCAGTACTTC. This encodes CAISDPSGIVYEQYF.

The chain employs TRBV2 and TRBJ2-7, with unresolved D. The CDR3 runs to 14 residues. V lost 6 bases and J 3 bases, leaving 15 bases between the germline ends. CDR1 is SNHLY and CDR2 is FYNNEI in the germline V gene. The chain's CDR3 is CASSVTYLIYEQYF. The CDR3 DNA reads as TGTGCCAGCAGCGTGACCTACCTTATCTACGAGCAGTACTTC.

This chain joins TRBV30 and TRBJ2-5; 8 bases agree with TRBD2. The CDR3 is made up of 14 amino acids. V dropped 0 bases and J dropped 3; count of bases not matched to a gene: 3. Per the germline V gene, CDR1 is GTSNPN and CDR2 is SVGIG (reference sequence). In DNA, the CDR3 is TGTGCCTGGAGTGTACGGGGGGGCGAAGAGACCCAGTACTTC. It translates to CAWSVRGGEETQYF.

The V call is TRBV5-5, the J call TRBJ2-7; unclear D gene. Trimming stripped 0 bases from V and 2 bases from J, with 12 bases between. The germline V gene has CDR1 SGHKS and CDR2 YYEKEE (reference sequence). The CDR3 is made up of 15 amino acids. The CDR3 DNA reads as TGTGCCAGCAGCTTGGCATGGCCTGGTACCTACGAGCAGTACTTC. It specifies CASSLAWPGTYEQYF.

This clone was seen just once. The chain employs TRBV7-2 and TRBJ1-2, with a weak D call TRBD1 (5 bases). Germline V lookup: CDR1 SGHTA, CDR2 FQGNSA. V gave up 2 bases and J gave up 4 bases, with 11 bases separating them. The CDR3 is 14 residues long. CDR3 DNA: TGTGCCAGCAGCTTAAACGCAGGGCCCTATGGCTACACCTTC. Translation: CASSLNAGPYGYTF.

The chain uses TRBV2 and TRBJ2-5, with D possibly being TRBD2 (6 bases). V dropped 4 bases and J dropped 0 bases, with 15 bases sitting between them. The germline gives CDR1 SNHLY, CDR2 FYNNEI. This CDR3 contains 16 residues. The DNA of the CDR3 is TGTGCCAGCAGTGCCCGGGCGGGGTTGTACCAAGAGACCCAGTACTTC. It codes for CASSARAGLYQETQYF.

DNA for the CDR3: TGTGCCAGCAGGAGTGCTGGGGGGGCCCAGTACTTC. It is translated as CASRSAGGAQYF. The rearrangement uses TRBV5-4 and TRBJ2-5, with 7 bases aligning to TRBD2. In germline, CDR1 is SGHNT, CDR2 YYREEE (reference sequence). The V segment lost 5 bases and the J segment 9 bases; nucleotides outside the gene matches: 7. The CDR3 spans 12 residues.

Comments on this clone: The sample contains more than one DNA sequence encoding this CDR3. The gene calls are TRBV6-5 and TRBJ2-3; D not certain. Germline loops: CDR1 MNHEY, CDR2 SVGAGI. The germline V and J ends were trimmed by 8 bases and 1 base, with 10 bases remaining between them. The CDR3 contains 13 residues. The CDR3 here is CASSRRGTDTQYF. The CDR3 DNA sequence: TGTGCCAGCTCCAGAAGGGGCACAGATACGCAGTATTTT.

Note on this clone: A much bigger clone sits one base away, suggesting this may be a read error. The V call is TRBV6-1, the J call TRBJ2-7; no clear D gene. V lost 8 bases, J lost 2 bases, and 1 base lay in between. CDR3 size: 9 residues. Germline CDR1 MNHNS, CDR2 SASEGT. The CDR3 DNA reads as TGTGCCAGCCCCTACGAGCAGTACTTC. It codes for CASPYEQYF.

The rearrangement links TRBV5-6 to TRBJ2-5; the D gene is possibly TRBD1 (5 bases). This CDR3 region has 13 residues. CDR1 and CDR2 from the germline V gene are SGHDT and YYEEEE. Between the trimmed V and J ends, which lost 3 bases and 4 bases, there was a span of 10 bases. CDR3 sequence reads: CASSYGRAETQYF. CDR3 sequence (DNA): TGTGCCAGCAGCTACGGCAGGGCAGAGACCCAGTACTTC.

The CDR3 loop is CASSSGTEYEQYF. CDR3 sequence (DNA): TGTGCCAGCAGCTCAGGGACGGAGTACGAGCAGTACTTC. The rearrangement joins TRBV7-8 to TRBJ2-7; D is tentatively TRBD1 or TRBD2 (5 bases each). This CDR3 has 13 amino acids. Trimming cost V 4 bases and J 4 bases, with 11 bases left between them. Germline-derived CDR1 and CDR2 are SGHVS and FQNEAQ.

V usage is TRBV2 and J usage is TRBJ2-1; TRBD2 matches 7 bases. Germline CDR1 SNHLY, CDR2 FYNNEI. The V gene end was trimmed by 3 bases and the J gene end by 4 bases; junction bases not matched to a gene: 6. CDR3 length equals 15 residues. DNA of the CDR3: TGTGCCAGCAGTGACGGGGCGGGGGAATACAATGAGCAGTTCTTC. Its translation is CASSDGAGEYNEQFF.

V and J are TRBV19 and TRBJ2-6; no clear D gene. In germline, CDR1 is LNHDA, CDR2 SQIVND (reference sequence). CDR3 length: 17 residues. Trimming stripped 6 bases from V and 2 bases from J, with 17 bases between. CDR3 protein: CASSPSRSAPGANVLTF. DNA for the CDR3: TGTGCCAGTAGCCCTTCCCGGTCGGCCCCTGGGGCCAACGTCCTGACTTTC.

This clone was detected only once. The rearrangement joins TRBV9 to TRBJ1-1; 8 positions match TRBD1. The CDR3 extends over 14 amino acids. The J segment lost 5 bases and the V segment lost 1 base, leaving 4 bases of the junction unmatched. Per germline, CDR1 SGDLS and CDR2 YYNGEE. CDR3: CASSVLQGATEAFF. The CDR3 nucleotides read TGTGCCAGCAGCGTACTTCAGGGGGCGACTGAAGCTTTCTTT.

This clone was observed once. The J gene is TRBJ2-2, the V gene TRBV7-8, with D tentatively TRBD1 or TRBD2 (5 bases each). The CDR3 runs to 15 residues. In germline, CDR1 is SGHVS, CDR2 FQNEAQ. V was pared by 2 bases and J by 1 base, with 8 bases between. DNA for the CDR3: TGTGCCAGCAGCTTACAGGGACGGAACACCGGGGAGCTGTTTTTT. This sequence encodes CASSLQGRNTGELFF. The entire variable domain, with the rest obtained from reference TRBV7-8 and TRBJ2-2, is as follows: GAGVSQSPRYKVAKRGQDVALRCDPISGHVSLFWYQQALGQGPEFLTYFQNEAQLDKSGLPSDRFFAERPEGSVSTLKIQRTQQEDSAVYLCASSLQGRNTGELFFGEGSRLTVL.

The gene calls are TRBV18 and TRBJ1-3; D is unresolved. CDR1 KGHSH and CDR2 LQKENI come from the germline V gene. The CDR3 totals 16 residues. The V end lost 3 bases, the J end lost 7 bases, and 19 bases lay between the germline ends. DNA for the CDR3: TGTGCCAGCTCACCGGCCCGGGCCATATCTCACAACACCATATATTTT. It specifies CASSPARAISHNTIYF.

This clone came up once. This chain uses TRBV10-3 with TRBJ2-1; 11 nucleotides line up with TRBD1. V was clipped by 8 bases and J by 6 bases; unmatched bases: 3. This CDR3 region has 13 residues. Germline assignment: CDR1 ENHRY and CDR2 SYGVKD. CDR3 sequence (DNA): TGTGCCATCGGGACAGGGGGTGGCAATGAGCAGTTCTTC. Amino acids: CAIGTGGGNEQFF.

This clone was seen a single time. The chain is built from TRBV10-3 and TRBJ2-2, with 11 bases matching TRBD2. The CDR3 has 17 amino acids. Germline-derived CDR1 and CDR2 are ENHRY and SYGVKD. The trim removed 0 bases at V and 7 bases at J, leaving 7 bases unmatched. The CDR3 protein is CAISESGSGRAVGELFF. CDR3 coding DNA: TGTGCCATCAGTGAGTCGGGTAGCGGGAGGGCCGTCGGGGAGCTGTTTTTT.